This T cell receptor (beta chain) was captured by sequencing in a study of CD8 T cells in ankylosing spondylitis. TCRdb passed the 5' RACE reads through MiXCR, listing each CDR3 protein once. This table holds 230,000 or so distinct CDR3 sequences, under 30% found once. The CDR3 totals 18 residues. The V and J ends lost 11 bases and 0 bases, in that order; junction bases with no gene match: 18. The germline V gene has CDR1 LGHDT and CDR2 YNNKEL (reference sequence). The rearrangement joins TRBV3-1 to TRBJ2-2; 7 nucleotides line up with TRBD1. The sample was blood, either unsorted or a sorted T cell fraction (not recorded which). This clonotype was sampled from a male donor with ankylosing spondylitis or in good health (not recorded which). The CDR3 spells CASTQLILGQTNTGELFF. CDR3 DNA sequence: TGTGCCTCCACCCAATTGATTTTGGGACAGACGAACACCGGGGAGCTGTTTTTT.